A single T cell receptor beta chain is shown here with its context. Its specificity is not known. This CDR3 region has 15 residues. Trimming took 0 bases from V and 2 from J, leaving 9 bases between them. The germline CDR1 and CDR2 sequences are ENHRY and SYGVKD. This sample stems from a study of shared clonotypes between healthy human individuals. Study results and caveats: Larger estimated richness was generally recorded for naive subsets relative to memory subsets.

This table comes from immunoSEQ multiplex PCR, and its TCRdb copy is limited to in-frame clones, with some not included. The sample lists 2 million to 2.5 million clones; roughly 95% were seen once. The TCR sequence derives from a man aged 18 to 35 in good health. Sequencing was performed on naive CD4+ T cells sorted from blood. Subset specified: CD45RA+ positively selected. J is TRBJ2-3 and V is TRBV10-3; D might be TRBD2 (6 bases). CDR3 in DNA: TGTGCCATCAGTGAGTCTGGGGGGAACACAGATACGCAGTATTTT. This translates into CAISESGGNTDTQYF.